A selection of T cell receptor beta chains follows, all from one sample in a study of blood T cell repertoires in COVID-19. Clones were read by immunoSEQ multiplex PCR, and TCRdb kept only the in-frame ones, dropping some. This table has 45,000 to 55,000 clones, 78% appearing once. The sequenced sample consisted of PBMCs or T cells enriched from blood (not recorded which). The receptors come from a woman aged 50 to 65 with acute COVID-19. The CDR3 runs from the conserved cysteine through the conserved F or W. A D gene is named only where the DNA matches it firmly. Size is omitted from some rows. Given values are once, few, many or a class for expanded clones.

once	TRBV28	TRBD1	TRBJ1-5	TGTGCCAGCAGATCGCCGGGACAGGGTAATCAGCCCCAGCATTTT	CASRSPGQGNQPQHF
.	TRBV2	TRBD2	TRBJ2-1	TGTGCCAGCAAGGCTAGCGGGGGGATAGATGAGCAGTTCTTC	CASKASGGIDEQFF
.	TRBV21-1	.	TRBJ2-7	TGTGCCAGCAGCAAAGCCACAGGGGAGGACTACGAGCAGTACTTC	CASSKATGEDYEQYF
.	TRBV21-1	.	TRBJ1-2	TGTGCCAGCACCCAGACAGGCCTCTATGGCTACACCTTC	CASTQTGLYGYTF
.	TRBV12-3/TRBV12-4	TRBD1	TRBJ1-1	TGTGCCAGCAGTTACAGGGGGGGCACTGAAGCTTTCTTT	CASSYRGGTEAFF
.	TRBV27	.	TRBJ2-1	TGTGCCAGCAGTGAACGGATGAAGGGGAACAATGAGCAGTTCTTC	CASSERMKGNNEQFF
.	TRBV2	.	TRBJ1-5	TGTGCCAGCAGGGGAGGGGAGAGCAATCAGCCCCAGCATTTT	CASRGGESNQPQHF
few	TRBV11-2	.	TRBJ1-1	TGTGCCAGCAGCACCCCACGAGGCCCCGATATTTTGAACACTGAAGCTTTCTTT	CASSTPRGPDILNTEAFF
.	TRBV27	TRBD1	TRBJ1-2	TGTGCCAGCAGTTTTCGAGGGGGCCATGGCTACACCTTC	CASSFRGGHGYTF
few	TRBV18	.	TRBJ1-2	TGTGCCAGCTCACCGTCCGGACAGACCTATGGCTACACCTTC	CASSPSGQTYGYTF
.	TRBV4-1	TRBD1	TRBJ1-6	TGCGCCAGCAGCCATGGGACAGGGGGGTATTCACCCCTCCACTTT	CASSHGTGGYSPLHF
.	TRBV11-2	TRBD2	TRBJ2-3	TGTGCCAGCAGCTTAAGGCGGGGGGCGGTATACACAGATACGCAGTATTTT	CASSLRRGAVYTDTQYF
.	TRBV7-8	.	TRBJ1-3	TGTGCCAGCAGCCCAGAAGGGGGTCCCTCTGGAAACACCATATATTTT	CASSPEGGPSGNTIYF
.	TRBV7-6	TRBD1	TRBJ1-1	TGTGCCAGCAGCTCTAGACAGGGCACTGAAGCTTTCTTT	CASSSRQGTEAFF
once	TRBV11-1	TRBD1	TRBJ2-7	TGTGCCAGCAGCACAGGAGGGACAGGGGGCTACTACGAGCAGTACTTC	CASSTGGTGGYYEQYF
.	TRBV4-2	TRBD1	TRBJ1-6	TGTGCCAGCAGCCAAGCCGACAGGGGGCTTTCACCCCTCCACTTT	CASSQADRGLSPLHF
.	TRBV29-1	.	TRBJ2-4	TGCAGCGTTGTATTATTAGCCAAAAACATTCAGTACTTC	CSVVLLAKNIQYF
.	TRBV6-1	TRBD1	TRBJ1-5	TGTGCCAGCAGTGGACCGGGACAGGGAGGCAATCAGCCCCAGCATTTT	CASSGPGQGGNQPQHF
.	TRBV3-1/TRBV3-2	.	TRBJ1-3	TGTGCCAGCCGGGCGCGGGACTGGGGAAACACCATATATTTT	CASRARDWGNTIYF
.	TRBV19	.	TRBJ2-3	TGTGCCAGTAGTATTACAGGGATCACAGATACGCAGTATTTT	CASSITGITDTQYF
.	TRBV28	TRBD1	TRBJ1-6	TGTGCCAGCAGTTTACCCCAGGGGGCCGTTTATAATTCACCCCTCCACTTT	CASSLPQGAVYNSPLHF
.	TRBV18	TRBD1	TRBJ1-2	TGTGCCAGCTCACCAGGAGAGGGGGCGGGCTACACCTTC	CASSPGEGAGYTF
.	TRBV9	.	TRBJ1-6	TGTGCCAGCAGCCGGGAAACTGAGAGGGCACCCCTCCACTTT	CASSRETERAPLHF
.	TRBV30	.	TRBJ2-7	TGTGCCTGGAGTCGGCGGCTCGAGCAGTACTTC	CAWSRRLEQYF
.	TRBV27	.	TRBJ2-5	TGTGCCACCCATCCCTGGGGCAGCCAAGAGACCCAGTACTTC	CATHPWGSQETQYF
.	TRBV28	TRBD1	TRBJ2-7	TGTGCCAGCAGTTCCGCGGGACAGGGGGCGGGGGAGCAGTACTTC	CASSSAGQGAGEQYF
.	TRBV6-5	TRBD1	TRBJ1-6	TGTGCCAGCAGTTACTCCCGGAGACAGGGTAATTCACCCCTCCACTTT	CASSYSRRQGNSPLHF
.	TRBV28	.	TRBJ2-5	TGTGCCAGCAGCCCAGGGGGAGGTCAAGAGACCCAGTACTTC	CASSPGGGQETQYF
.	TRBV28	.	TRBJ1-1	TGTGCCAGCAGCCCCCGATGGGAGCGAGCTTTCTTT	CASSPRWERAFF
.	TRBV19	.	TRBJ1-6	TGTGCCAGTAGTATAATGCAGGGAGGCAATTCACCCCTCCACTTT	CASSIMQGGNSPLHF
.	TRBV6-5	TRBD1	TRBJ1-1	TGTGCCAGCAGTCCCCGACAGGGGGCCGGCACTGAAGCTTTCTTT	CASSPRQGAGTEAFF